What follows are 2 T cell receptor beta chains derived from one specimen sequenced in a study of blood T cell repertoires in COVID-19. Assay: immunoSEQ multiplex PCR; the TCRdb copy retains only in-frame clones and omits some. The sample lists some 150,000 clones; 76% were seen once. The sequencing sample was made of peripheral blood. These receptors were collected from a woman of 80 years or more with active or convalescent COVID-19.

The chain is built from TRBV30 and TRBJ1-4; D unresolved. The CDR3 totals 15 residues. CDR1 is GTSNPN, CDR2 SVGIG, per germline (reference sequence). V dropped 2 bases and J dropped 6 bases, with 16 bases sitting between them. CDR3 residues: CAWSPGLQVDEKLFF. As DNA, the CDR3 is TGTGCCTGGAGTCCCGGTCTGCAGGTAGATGAAAAACTGTTTTTT.

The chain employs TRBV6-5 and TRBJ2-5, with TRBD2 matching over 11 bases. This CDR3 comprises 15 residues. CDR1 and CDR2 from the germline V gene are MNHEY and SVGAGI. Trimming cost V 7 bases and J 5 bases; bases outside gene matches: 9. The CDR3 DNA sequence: TGTGCCAGCATGCTGATTAGCGGGGGGGCGGAGACCCAGTACTTC. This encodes CASMLISGGAETQYF.